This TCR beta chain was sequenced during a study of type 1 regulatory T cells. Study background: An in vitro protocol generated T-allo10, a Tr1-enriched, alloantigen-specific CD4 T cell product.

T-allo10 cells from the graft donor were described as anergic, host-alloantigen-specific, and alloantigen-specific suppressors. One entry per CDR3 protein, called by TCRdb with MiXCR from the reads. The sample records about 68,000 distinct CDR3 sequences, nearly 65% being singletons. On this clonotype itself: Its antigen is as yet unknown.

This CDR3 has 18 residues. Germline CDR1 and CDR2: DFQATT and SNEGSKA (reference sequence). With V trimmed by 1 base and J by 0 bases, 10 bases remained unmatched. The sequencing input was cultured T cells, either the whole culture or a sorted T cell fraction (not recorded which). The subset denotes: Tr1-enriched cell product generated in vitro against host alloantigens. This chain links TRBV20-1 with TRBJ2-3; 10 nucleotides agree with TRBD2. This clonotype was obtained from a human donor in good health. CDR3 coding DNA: TGCAGTGCTAGAGGTGGGCTAGCGGGAGCCTCTAGCACAGATACGCAGTATTTT. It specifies CSARGGLAGASSTDTQYF.